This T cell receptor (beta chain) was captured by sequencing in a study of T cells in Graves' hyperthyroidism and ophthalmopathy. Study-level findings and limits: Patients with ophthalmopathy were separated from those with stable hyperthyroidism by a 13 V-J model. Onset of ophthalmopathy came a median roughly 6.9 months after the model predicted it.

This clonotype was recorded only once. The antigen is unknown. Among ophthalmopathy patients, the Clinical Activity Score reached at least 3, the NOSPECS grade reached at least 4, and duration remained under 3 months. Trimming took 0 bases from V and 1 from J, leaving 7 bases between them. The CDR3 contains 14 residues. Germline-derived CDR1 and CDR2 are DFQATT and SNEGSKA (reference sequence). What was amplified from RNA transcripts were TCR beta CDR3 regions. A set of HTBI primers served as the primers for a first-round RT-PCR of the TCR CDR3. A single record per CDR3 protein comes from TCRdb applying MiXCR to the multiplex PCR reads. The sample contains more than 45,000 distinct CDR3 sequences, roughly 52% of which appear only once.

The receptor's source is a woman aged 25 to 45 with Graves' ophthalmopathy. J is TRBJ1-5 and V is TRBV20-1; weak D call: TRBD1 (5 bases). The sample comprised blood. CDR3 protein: CSARERDSNQPQHF. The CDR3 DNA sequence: TGCAGTGCTAGAGAACGGGACAGCAATCAGCCCCAGCATTTT.